This T cell receptor (beta chain) was retrieved from a study of blood T cells in healthy people across ages. Study-level information: Per two T cells, about one barcoded beta molecule was captured through template switching. Study-wide results and caveats: In the absence of known donor CMV status, changes in expanded clonotypes were possibly confounded. As age increased, TCR beta diversity per million T cells fell in a roughly linear fashion.

This clonotype was recorded once. Its specificity is not known. In germline, CDR1 is MGHDK, CDR2 SYGVNS. The CDR3 has 13 amino acids. Trimming removed 3 bases from V and 7 bases from J, with 12 bases in between. Healthy Caucasians from Russia aged about 6 to 90 served as donors. Then a second PCR, running about 6 to 11 cycles, was carried out with a sample-barcoded 5' primer and a J-beta primer mix. TCRdb reprocessed the 5' RACE reads via MiXCR and lists one record per CDR3 protein. The sample carries about 730,000 distinct CDR3 sequences, approximately 39% recorded once. What was sequenced was blood. The source of this sequence is a woman aged 55-70 years in good health. V is TRBV25-1 and J is TRBJ1-2; D ambiguous. CDR3 region: CASSETTTGGYTF. The CDR3 DNA reads as TGTGCCAGCAGTGAGACGACGACCGGTGGCTACACCTTC.